A selection of T cell receptor beta chains follows, all from one sample in a study of molecular identifiers for immune sequencing clone quantification. One entry per CDR3 protein, called by TCRdb with MiXCR from the PCR reads. The table shows more than 550,000 distinct CDR3 sequences, with about 25% occurring only once. Sequenced sample: naive CD8+ T cells from blood, with Jurkat cell RNA spiked in. These receptors came from a human donor in good health. Some libraries in this study had Jurkat cell RNA spiked in. Both conserved end residues are part of each CDR3. The order of the fields is J gene, clone size, V gene, D gene, CDR3 protein, CDR3 DNA. D genes are given only for firm matches. Clone sizes are given selectively: once, few, many, or a class where the clone is expanded.

j_call: TRBJ1-1; clone_size: many; v_call: TRBV4-1; d_call: NA; cdr3_aa: CASSQEDRLRVATEAFF; cdr3_nt: TGCGCCAGCAGCCAAGAGGACAGACTCAGGGTGGCCACTGAAGCTTTCTTT
j_call: TRBJ2-1; clone_size: few; v_call: TRBV7-7; d_call: NA; cdr3_aa: CASSQAADSYNEQFF; cdr3_nt: TGTGCCAGCAGCCAAGCAGCGGACTCCTACAATGAGCAGTTCTTC
j_call: TRBJ2-7; clone_size: NA; v_call: TRBV4-3; d_call: TRBD2; cdr3_aa: CASSPTLAGGAYKQYF; cdr3_nt: TGCGCCAGCAGCCCCACACTAGCGGGAGGGGCCTACAAGCAGTACTTC
j_call: TRBJ2-2; clone_size: many; v_call: TRBV19; d_call: TRBD1; cdr3_aa: CAIDTGAGELFF; cdr3_nt: TGTGCCATCGATACAGGGGCCGGGGAGCTGTTTTTT
j_call: TRBJ1-2; clone_size: NA; v_call: TRBV7-9; d_call: TRBD1; cdr3_aa: CASSSGQGAPTIGYTF; cdr3_nt: TGTGCCAGCAGCTCTGGACAGGGTGCCCCAACGATCGGCTACACCTTC
j_call: TRBJ2-7; clone_size: many; v_call: TRBV19; d_call: TRBD1; cdr3_aa: CASRGQLSYEQYF; cdr3_nt: TGTGCCAGTAGGGGACAGCTCTCCTACGAGCAGTACTTC
j_call: TRBJ1-1; clone_size: NA; v_call: TRBV27; d_call: NA; cdr3_aa: CASSMAPGALGTEAFF; cdr3_nt: TGTGCCAGCAGTATGGCTCCAGGGGCGCTCGGCACTGAAGCTTTCTTT
j_call: TRBJ2-4; clone_size: NA; v_call: TRBV20-1; d_call: NA; cdr3_aa: CSASGDLGKNIQYF; cdr3_nt: TGCAGTGCCAGTGGGGATTTGGGCAAAAACATTCAGTACTTC
j_call: TRBJ2-2; clone_size: NA; v_call: TRBV7-6; d_call: NA; cdr3_aa: CAGRSLTGTGELFF; cdr3_nt: TGTGCCGGCAGAAGTCTAACGGGCACCGGGGAGCTGTTTTTT
j_call: TRBJ1-5; clone_size: few; v_call: TRBV27; d_call: NA; cdr3_aa: CASSSFQSSTYSNQPQHF; cdr3_nt: TGTGCCAGCAGTTCCTTTCAAAGTTCGACCTATAGCAATCAGCCCCAGCATTTT
j_call: TRBJ2-5; clone_size: NA; v_call: TRBV12-3/TRBV12-4; d_call: NA; cdr3_aa: CASSFDHLKGETQYF; cdr3_nt: TGTGCCAGCAGTTTTGACCACTTGAAGGGAGAGACCCAGTACTTC